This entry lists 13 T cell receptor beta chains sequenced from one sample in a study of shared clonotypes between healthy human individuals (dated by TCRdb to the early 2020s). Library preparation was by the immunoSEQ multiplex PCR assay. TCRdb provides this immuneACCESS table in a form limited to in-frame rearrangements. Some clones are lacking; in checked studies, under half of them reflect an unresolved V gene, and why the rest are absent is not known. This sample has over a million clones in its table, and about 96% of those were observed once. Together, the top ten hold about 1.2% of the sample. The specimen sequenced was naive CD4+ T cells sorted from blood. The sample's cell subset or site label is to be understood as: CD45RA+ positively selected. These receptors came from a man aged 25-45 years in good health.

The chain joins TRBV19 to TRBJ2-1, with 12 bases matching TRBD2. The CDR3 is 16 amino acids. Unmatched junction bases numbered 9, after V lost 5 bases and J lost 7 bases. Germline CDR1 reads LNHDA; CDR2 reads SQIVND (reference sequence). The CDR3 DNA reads TGTGCCAGTAGTTCCCGGACTAGCGGGAAGAAAAATGAGCAGTTCTTC. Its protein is CASSSRTSGKKNEQFF.

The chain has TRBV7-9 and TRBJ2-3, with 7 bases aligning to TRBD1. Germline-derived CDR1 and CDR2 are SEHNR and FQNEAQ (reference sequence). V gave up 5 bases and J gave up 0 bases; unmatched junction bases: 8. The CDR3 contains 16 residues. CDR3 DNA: TGTGCCAGCAGCGCCGGGACAGTAAGTAGCACAGATACGCAGTATTTT. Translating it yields CASSAGTVSSTDTQYF. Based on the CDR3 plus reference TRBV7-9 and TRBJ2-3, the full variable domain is DTGVSQNPRHKITKRGQNVTFRCDPISEHNRLYWYRQTLGQGPEFLTYFQNEAQLEKSRLLSDRFSAERPKGSFSTLEIQRTEQGDSAMYLCASSAGTVSSTDTQYFGPGTRLTVL.

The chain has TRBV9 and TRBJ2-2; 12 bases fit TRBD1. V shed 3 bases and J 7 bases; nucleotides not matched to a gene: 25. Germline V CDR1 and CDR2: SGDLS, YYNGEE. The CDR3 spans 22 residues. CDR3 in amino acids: CASSDALPRDRGQREIYGELFF. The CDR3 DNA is TGTGCCAGCAGCGATGCCCTACCGCGGGACAGGGGGCAGAGAGAGATTTACGGGGAGCTGTTTTTT.

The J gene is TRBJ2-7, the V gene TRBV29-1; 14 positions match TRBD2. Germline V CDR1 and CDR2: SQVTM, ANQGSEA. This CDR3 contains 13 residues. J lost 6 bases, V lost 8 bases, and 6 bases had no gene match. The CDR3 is CSLWTSGRSEQYF. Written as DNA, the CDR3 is TGCAGCTTATGGACTAGCGGGAGGAGCGAGCAGTACTTC.

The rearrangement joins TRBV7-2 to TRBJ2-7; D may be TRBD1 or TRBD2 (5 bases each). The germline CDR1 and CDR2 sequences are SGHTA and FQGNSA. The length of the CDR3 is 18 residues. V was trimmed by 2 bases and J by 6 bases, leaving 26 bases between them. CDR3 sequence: CASSLRDVYRKDWSEQYF. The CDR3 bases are TGTGCCAGCAGCTTAAGGGACGTATACAGGAAGGACTGGAGCGAGCAGTACTTC.

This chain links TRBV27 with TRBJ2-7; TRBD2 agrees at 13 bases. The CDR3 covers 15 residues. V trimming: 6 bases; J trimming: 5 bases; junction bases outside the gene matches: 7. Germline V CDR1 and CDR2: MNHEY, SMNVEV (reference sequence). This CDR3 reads CASRRLAGGLNEQYF. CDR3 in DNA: TGTGCCAGCAGACGACTAGCGGGAGGACTGAACGAGCAGTACTTC.

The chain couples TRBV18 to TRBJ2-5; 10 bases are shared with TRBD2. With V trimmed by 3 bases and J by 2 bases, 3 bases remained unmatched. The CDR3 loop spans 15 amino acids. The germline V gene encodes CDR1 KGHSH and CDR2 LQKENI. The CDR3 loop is CASSPLLAGQETQYF. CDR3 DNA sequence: TGTGCCAGCTCACCCCTACTAGCGGGACAAGAGACCCAGTACTTC.

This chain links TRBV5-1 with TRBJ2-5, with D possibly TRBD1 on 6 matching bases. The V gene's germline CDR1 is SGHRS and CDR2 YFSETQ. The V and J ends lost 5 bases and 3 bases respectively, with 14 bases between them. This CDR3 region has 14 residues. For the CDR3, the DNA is TGCGCCAGCAGTACCGGGACAATCGAAGAGACCCAGTACTTC. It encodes CASSTGTIEETQYF.

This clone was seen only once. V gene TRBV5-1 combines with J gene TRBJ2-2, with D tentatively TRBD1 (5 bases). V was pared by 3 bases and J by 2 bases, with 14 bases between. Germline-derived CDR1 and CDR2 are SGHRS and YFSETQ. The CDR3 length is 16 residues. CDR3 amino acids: CASSSGLPVNTGELFF. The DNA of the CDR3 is TGCGCCAGCAGCTCAGGGCTGCCCGTTAACACCGGGGAGCTGTTTTTT.

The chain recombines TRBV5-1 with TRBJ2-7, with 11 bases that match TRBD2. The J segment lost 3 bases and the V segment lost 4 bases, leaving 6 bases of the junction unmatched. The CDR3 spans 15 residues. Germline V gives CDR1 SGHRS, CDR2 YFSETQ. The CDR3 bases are TGCGCCAGCAGCCAACTAGCGGGAGTTGGCTACGAGCAGTACTTC. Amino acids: CASSQLAGVGYEQYF.

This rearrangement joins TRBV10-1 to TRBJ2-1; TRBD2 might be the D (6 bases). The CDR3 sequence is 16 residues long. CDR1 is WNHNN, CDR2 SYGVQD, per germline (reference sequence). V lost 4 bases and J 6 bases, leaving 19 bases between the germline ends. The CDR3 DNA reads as TGCGCCAGCAGTGCCTCTGGGGGGTTAGGGATCAATGAGCAGTTCTTC. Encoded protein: CASSASGGLGINEQFF.

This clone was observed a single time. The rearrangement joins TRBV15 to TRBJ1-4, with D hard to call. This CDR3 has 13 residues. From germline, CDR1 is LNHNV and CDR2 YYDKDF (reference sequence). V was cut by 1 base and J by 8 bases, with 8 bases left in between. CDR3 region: CATSRAGKEKLFF. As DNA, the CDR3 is TGTGCCACCAGCAGAGCCGGGAAGGAAAAACTGTTTTTT.

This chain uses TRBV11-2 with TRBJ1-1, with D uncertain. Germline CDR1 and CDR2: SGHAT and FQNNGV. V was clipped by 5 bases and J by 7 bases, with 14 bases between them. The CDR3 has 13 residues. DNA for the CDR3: TGTGCCAGCAGCCAAACGGGCGGGGTTGAAGCTTTCTTT. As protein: CASSQTGGVEAFF.